A single sample gave rise to the 20 T cell receptor beta chains below, sequenced in a study of cytomegalovirus exposure and HLA in healthy donors. Both 60 Vbeta primers and 13 Jbeta primers went into the PCR. Produced via immunoSEQ multiplex PCR; TCRdb's table is partial and in-frame only. The table has 250,000 to 350,000 clones, 86% seen once. The sequenced sample consisted of PBMCs. The source of these receptors is a man aged 35 to 55 in good health and CMV-seropositive.

With regard to this clone: This specimen includes other DNA sequences encoding the same CDR3. The chain carries TRBV2 and TRBJ1-1, with D unclear. CDR3 length equals 14 residues. Germline values: CDR1 SNHLY, CDR2 FYNNEI. Trimming left V 2 bases short and J 5 bases short, with 12 bases between. In DNA, the CDR3 is TGTGCCAGCAGTGAATCCCCAGGTGGTACTGAAGCTTTCTTT. It encodes CASSESPGGTEAFF.

The chain carries TRBV2 and TRBJ1-1, with D maybe TRBD1 (6 bases). V shed 3 bases and J shed 0 bases, with 23 bases lying between them. This CDR3 spans 19 amino acids. Per germline, CDR1 SNHLY and CDR2 FYNNEI. CDR3 coding DNA: TGTGCCAGCAGTGATACCTCAGACGGGGCAGGGGCCATGAACACTGAAGCTTTCTTT. Translated, it gives CASSDTSDGAGAMNTEAFF.

The chain has TRBV19 and TRBJ2-1; 7 bases line up with TRBD1. The V segment lost 10 bases and the J segment 3 bases; nucleotides outside the gene matches: 6. The CDR3 has 13 residues. Germline V gene data show CDR1 as LNHDA and CDR2 as SQIVND (reference sequence). The CDR3 sequence is CATADRHYNEQFF. CDR3 coding DNA: TGTGCCACCGCGGACAGGCACTACAATGAGCAGTTCTTC.

The chain employs TRBV5-1 and TRBJ2-5; D gene ambiguous. CDR3 length: 14 residues. Between the trimmed V and J ends, which lost 0 bases and 1 base, there was a span of 7 bases. Germline assignment: CDR1 SGHRS and CDR2 YFSETQ. CDR3 in amino acids: CASSLAGSQETQYF. As DNA, the CDR3 is TGCGCCAGCAGCTTGGCAGGCAGCCAAGAGACCCAGTACTTC.

This clone occurred once. An end of the junction does not agree with germline; a read error may underlie this. The V gene is TRBV7-9, the J gene TRBJ1-2, with D unresolved. CDR3 length equals 14 residues. Germline CDR1 reads SEHNR; CDR2 reads FQNEAQ (reference sequence). For the CDR3, the DNA is TGTTCCAGCCACTCTTATCGGGGAAGGAATGGCTACACCTTC. Protein product: CSSHSYRGRNGYTF.

The CDR3 loop reads CASSLAMGLAYNEQFF. In nucleotides, the CDR3 is TGCGCCAGCAGCTTGGCCATGGGACTAGCGTACAATGAGCAGTTCTTC. The V gene is TRBV5-1, the J gene TRBJ2-1; 10 positions agree with TRBD2. This CDR3 is built from 16 residues. With 0 bases clipped from V and 4 bases from J, the junction kept 4 bases outside the gene matches. The V gene's germline CDR1 is SGHRS and CDR2 YFSETQ.

This chain joins TRBV7-2 and TRBJ1-2; the D gene is possibly TRBD1 (6 bases). CDR3 size: 16 residues. Deletions cut 4 bases from V and 7 bases from J, with 22 bases between. Germline lookup yields CDR1 SGHTA and CDR2 FQGNSA. CDR3 DNA sequence: TGTGCCAGCAGCTCAACCGGGACACCGGCGAGGCGTGGCTACACCTTC. Residues: CASSSTGTPARRGYTF.

The rearrangement joins TRBV2 to TRBJ2-7; D possibly corresponds to TRBD1 (6 bases). This CDR3 has 15 amino acids. V dropped 0 bases and J dropped 0 bases, with 9 bases sitting between them. Germline CDR1 reads SNHLY; CDR2 reads FYNNEI. The CDR3 coding sequence is TGTGCCAGCAGTGAAGCCAGGGGCTACTCCTACGAGCAGTACTTC. Translated, it gives CASSEARGYSYEQYF.

The V and J genes are TRBV10-3 and TRBJ1-2; 10 bases fit TRBD1. Trimming took 4 bases from V and 8 from J; bases not matched to a gene: 7. The CDR3 runs 14 residues. Germline V gene data show CDR1 as ENHRY and CDR2 as SYGVKD. For the CDR3, the DNA is TGTGCCATCAGTGGACAGGGGGCCCCCGGGGGCTACACCTTC. Amino acid sequence: CAISGQGAPGGYTF.

The chain carries TRBV5-6 and TRBJ2-6, with 8 bases fitting TRBD1. Looked up from germline, CDR1 is SGHDT and CDR2 is YYEEEE. CDR3 length: 18 residues. Trimming at V came to 1 base and at J to 4 bases, leaving 10 bases not matched to a gene. This CDR3 reads CASSLLGQGTGGANVLTF. CDR3 DNA: TGTGCCAGCAGCTTGTTAGGACAGGGAACGGGGGGGGCCAACGTCCTGACTTTC.

This clone was seen only a few times. For the CDR3, the DNA is TGTGCCAGCAGCTCTGTTACAGGGACGGGTCAGCCCCAGCATTTT. Encoded protein: CASSSVTGTGQPQHF. The V call is TRBV5-8, the J call TRBJ1-5; tentatively, D is TRBD1 (6 bases). The germline V gene encodes CDR1 SGHTS and CDR2 YDEGEE. CDR3 length: 15 amino acids. The V end lost 3 bases, the J end lost 6 bases, and 16 bases lay between the germline ends.

The genes are TRBV7-2 and TRBJ2-1; TRBD2 matches 16 bases. From germline, CDR1 is SGHTA and CDR2 FQGNSA. Germline trimming cut 0 bases from V and 6 bases from J; bases unmatched to any gene: 11. This CDR3 comprises 20 residues. CDR3 in DNA: TGTGCCAGCAGCTTAGCTGCCGGGACTAGCGGGAGGGCCGGTATCAATGAGCAGTTCTTC. Translation: CASSLAAGTSGRAGINEQFF.

This clone was seen a single time. This chain uses TRBV2 with TRBJ2-1, with 14 bases lining up with TRBD2. The CDR3 extends over 16 amino acids. V lost 6 bases and J lost 7; bases outside the gene matches: 8. The V gene's germline CDR1 is SNHLY and CDR2 FYNNEI. The CDR3 nucleotides are TGTGCCAGCAGCCCCGGGACTAGCGGGAGAGGGAATGAGCAGTTCTTC. This encodes CASSPGTSGRGNEQFF.

The genes are TRBV7-2 and TRBJ2-7; 8 bases are a match to TRBD1. The V gene end was trimmed by 5 bases and the J gene end by 2 bases; junction bases not matched to a gene: 8. The CDR3 is made up of 15 amino acids. The germline V gene encodes CDR1 SGHTA and CDR2 FQGNSA. The CDR3: CASSPQGDRPYEQYF. CDR3 nucleotide sequence: TGTGCCAGCAGCCCACAGGGGGACAGGCCCTACGAGCAGTACTTC.

This chain uses TRBV5-1 with TRBJ2-2; no clear D gene. Germline loops: CDR1 SGHRS, CDR2 YFSETQ. Trimming shortened V by 0 bases and J by 2 bases, and 5 bases separated the two germline ends. This CDR3 has 14 amino acids. Here the CDR3 reads CASSLGHNTGELFF. The CDR3 DNA sequence: TGCGCCAGCAGCTTGGGGCACAACACCGGGGAGCTGTTTTTT.

This clone has a handful of counts. The gene calls are TRBV2 and TRBJ1-1, with 8 nucleotides matching TRBD1. CDR1 is SNHLY and CDR2 is FYNNEI in the germline V gene. The CDR3 consists of 11 residues. J lost 5 bases, V lost 10 bases, and 3 bases had no gene match. The CDR3 nucleotides are TGTGCCAAGACAGGGGTGACTGAAGCTTTCTTT. Amino acid sequence: CAKTGVTEAFF.

The rearrangement uses TRBV19 and TRBJ2-2; 8 nucleotides match TRBD1. The CDR3 length is 16 residues. The V gene end was trimmed by 5 bases and the J gene end by 1 base; junction bases not matched to a gene: 6. Germline CDR1 LNHDA, CDR2 SQIVND (reference sequence). The CDR3: CASSDRDRRNTGELFF. For the CDR3, the DNA is TGTGCCAGTAGTGACCGGGACAGGAGGAACACCGGGGAGCTGTTTTTT.

The rearrangement joins TRBV21-1 to TRBJ2-1; TRBD2 is the table's D call and was not checked against the DNA. TRBV21-1 is a pseudogene segment. The CDR3 spans 16 residues. DNA for the CDR3: TGTGCCAGCAGCAAAGCTAGGCTAGCGGGAGCCAATGAGCAGTTCTTC. This gives the protein CASSKARLAGANEQFF.

This sequence joins TRBV19 and TRBJ1-2; D might be TRBD1 (6 bases). V was clipped by 5 bases and J by 3 bases, with 10 bases between them. This CDR3 has 13 amino acids. Germline V CDR1 and CDR2: LNHDA, SQIVND (reference sequence). The CDR3 DNA reads TGTGCCAGTAGTGCCGGGACATACTATGGCTACACCTTC. This gives the protein CASSAGTYYGYTF.

The chain links TRBV28 to TRBJ2-7; TRBD1 matches 9 bases. The V gene end was trimmed by 5 bases and the J gene end by 0 bases; junction bases not matched to a gene: 5. This CDR3 is 15 amino acids long. The germline gives CDR1 MDHEN, CDR2 SYDVKM. The CDR3 loop reads CASSITGQGSYEQYF. Written as DNA, the CDR3 is TGTGCCAGCAGTATAACGGGACAGGGCTCCTACGAGCAGTACTTC. The full variable domain, in which reference TRBV28 and TRBJ2-7 provide the parts outside the CDR3, is DVKVTQSSRYLVKRTGEKVFLECVQDMDHENMFWYRQDPGLGLRLIYFSYDVKMKEKGDIPEGYSVSREKKERFSLILESASTNQTSMYLCASSITGQGSYEQYFGPGTRLTVT.